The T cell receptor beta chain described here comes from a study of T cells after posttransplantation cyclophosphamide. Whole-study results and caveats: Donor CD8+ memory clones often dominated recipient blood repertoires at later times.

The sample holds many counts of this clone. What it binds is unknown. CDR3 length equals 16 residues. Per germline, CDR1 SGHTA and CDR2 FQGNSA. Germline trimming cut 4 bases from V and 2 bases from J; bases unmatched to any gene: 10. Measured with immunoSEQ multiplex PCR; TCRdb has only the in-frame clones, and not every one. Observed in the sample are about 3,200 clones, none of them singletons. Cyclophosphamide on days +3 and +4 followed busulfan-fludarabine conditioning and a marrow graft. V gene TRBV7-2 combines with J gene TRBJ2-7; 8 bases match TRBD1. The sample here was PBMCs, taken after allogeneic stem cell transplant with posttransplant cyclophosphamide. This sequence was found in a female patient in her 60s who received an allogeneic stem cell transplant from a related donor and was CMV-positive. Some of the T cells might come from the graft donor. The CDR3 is CASSSPPGTGAYEQYF. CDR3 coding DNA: TGTGCCAGCAGCTCCCCCCCCGGGACAGGAGCCTACGAGCAGTACTTC.